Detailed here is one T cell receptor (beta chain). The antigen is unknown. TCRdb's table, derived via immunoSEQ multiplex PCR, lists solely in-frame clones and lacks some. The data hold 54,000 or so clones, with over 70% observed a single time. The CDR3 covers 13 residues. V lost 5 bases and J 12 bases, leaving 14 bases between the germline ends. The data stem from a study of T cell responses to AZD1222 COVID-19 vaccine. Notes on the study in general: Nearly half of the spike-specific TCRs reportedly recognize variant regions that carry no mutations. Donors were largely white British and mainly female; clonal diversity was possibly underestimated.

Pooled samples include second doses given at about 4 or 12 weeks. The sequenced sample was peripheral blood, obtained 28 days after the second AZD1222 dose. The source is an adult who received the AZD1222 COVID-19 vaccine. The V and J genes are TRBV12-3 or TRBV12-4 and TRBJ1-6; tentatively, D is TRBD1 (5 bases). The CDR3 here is CASSPPGGGPLHF. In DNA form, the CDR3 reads TGTGCCAGCAGTCCCCCGGGGGGGGGACCCCTCCACTTT.